This TCR beta chain is drawn from a study of CD4 T cells in relation to SARS-CoV-2 and coronaviruses. In the study overall: Crossreactive spike epitopes shared across donors were mapped to their HLA restriction.

The CDR3 sequence is 13 residues long. V was cut by 6 bases and J by 10 bases, with 13 bases left in between. Clones were read by immunoSEQ multiplex PCR, and TCRdb kept only the in-frame ones, dropping some. The sample records 65,000 or so clones, 94% being singletons. To note about this clone: What it recognizes is unknown.

Overall study findings and caveats: SARS-CoV-2-driven expansion was significantly weaker in crossreactive than monoreactive clones.

Unexposed donor CD4+ T cells date from 2011-2018, before the COVID-19 pandemic. Naive and memory CD4+ T cells were separated from cryopreserved PBMCs. The sample consisted of naive CD4+ T cells from PBMCs. Described subset: naive CD4+ T cells isolated by negative enrichment. The clonotype originates from a human donor in good health. The chain couples TRBV12-3 or TRBV12-4 to TRBJ1-6, with D maybe TRBD1 (6 bases). DNA for the CDR3: TGTGCCAGCAGAGCCAGCAGGGGATCACCCCTCCACTTT. It encodes CASRASRGSPLHF.